This T cell receptor (beta chain) appears in the sequencing data of a study of shared clonotypes between healthy human individuals. This clone appeared a single time. As yet, its antigen is unknown. Running of the assay took place at deep level. Genomic DNA of every subset was divided equally among multiple immunoSEQ plates. Produced via immunoSEQ multiplex PCR; TCRdb's table is partial and in-frame only. The profile shows approximately 2.1 million clones, 90% to 95% of them singletons. Trimming left V 4 bases short and J 4 bases short, with 11 bases between. This CDR3 has 15 residues. Germline CDR1 is LGHNA and CDR2 is YNFKEQ. General study findings and limits: Roughly 5% of naive CD4 clonotypes were common to a few donors.

What was sequenced was naive CD4+ T cells from PBMCs. Subset given: CD45RA+ positively selected. The source is a young man in good health. Some clones in this sample may be carry-over from other donors' samples. The V call is TRBV4-2, the J call TRBJ2-6, with D perhaps TRBD2 (6 bases). DNA for the CDR3: TGTGCCAGCAGCCCTGGAGGGCCAGGGGCCAACGTCCTGACTTTC. Translating gives CASSPGGPGANVLTF.